The 18 T cell receptor beta chains below all came from one sample that was sequenced in a study of T cell repertoires in cytomegalovirus infection. For these TCRs, the target antigens are not known. From the reads, TCRdb called clonotypes with MiXCR, one entry per CDR3 protein. This table holds some 590,000 distinct CDR3 sequences, about 40% found once. Here the sequenced sample was cultured PBMCs, taken from culture after CMV antigen stimulation. The source of these receptors is a human donor in good health (CMV status not recorded). Some clones in this sample may be carry-over from other donors' samples.

V is TRBV24-1 and J is TRBJ2-3, with 9 bases identical to TRBD2. Per the germline V gene, CDR1 is KGHDR and CDR2 is SFDVKD. The trim removed 6 bases at V and 2 bases at J, leaving 5 bases unmatched. The CDR3 consists of 15 residues. The CDR3: CATSFGGRATDTQYF. DNA of the CDR3: TGTGCCACCAGTTTCGGCGGGAGGGCCACAGATACGCAGTATTTT.

V and J are TRBV24-1 and TRBJ2-5; 7 positions agree with TRBD2. In germline, CDR1 is KGHDR, CDR2 SFDVKD. The CDR3 has 15 amino acids. V gave up 3 bases and J gave up 1 base; unmatched junction bases: 4. CDR3 region: CATSDAGDSQETQYF. As DNA, the CDR3 is TGTGCCACCAGTGATGCGGGGGACTCCCAAGAGACCCAGTACTTC.

This clonotype was counted only a few times. The chain joins TRBV14 to TRBJ2-7; TRBD1 is a possible D gene (5 bases). CDR1 is SGHDN and CDR2 is FVKESK in the germline V gene. Trimming removed 8 bases from V and 6 bases from J, with 14 bases in between. The CDR3 has 12 residues. The CDR3 region is CASGARISEQYF. In nucleotides, the CDR3 is TGTGCCAGCGGGGCTAGGATAAGCGAGCAGTACTTC.

The chain employs TRBV10-1 and TRBJ1-6; a weak D match, TRBD1 (5 bases). This CDR3 region has 13 residues. V gave up 5 bases and J gave up 6 bases, with 8 bases separating them. Germline V lookup: CDR1 WNHNN, CDR2 SYGVQD (reference sequence). CDR3 DNA sequence: TGCGCCAGCAGTTATGGGGGTAATTCACCCCTCCACTTT. Translating it yields CASSYGGNSPLHF.

This clonotype was counted only a few times. The chain uses TRBV7-2 and TRBJ2-7; D may be TRBD1 (5 bases). The CDR3 extends over 14 amino acids. Germline CDR1 reads SGHTA; CDR2 reads FQGNSA. V was trimmed by 0 bases and J by 6 bases, leaving 12 bases between them. The CDR3 nucleotides read TGTGCCAGCAGCTTAGCCCAGGGATCGGGCGAGCAGTACTTC. Encoded protein: CASSLAQGSGEQYF.

This clonotype has more than one count but fewer than ten. V gene TRBV12-3 or TRBV12-4 combines with J gene TRBJ1-5; tentative D call: TRBD1 (5 bases). The CDR3 runs 17 residues. The V end was cut by 3 bases, the J end by 0 bases, with 15 bases between. CDR3 nucleotide sequence: TGTGCCAGCAGTTTCCGATTGGCGGGGGGTAGCAATCAGCCCCAGCATTTT. Residues: CASSFRLAGGSNQPQHF.

The gene calls are TRBV15 and TRBJ1-5; D is ambiguous. CDR1 and CDR2 (germline): LNHNV, YYDKDF (reference sequence). The germline V and J ends were trimmed by 4 bases and 2 bases, with 12 bases remaining between them. This CDR3 is 15 amino acids long. CDR3 region: CATSKGDGGNQPQHF. CDR3 sequence (DNA): TGTGCCACCAGCAAAGGTGACGGAGGCAATCAGCCCCAGCATTTT.

This CDR3 reads CASRGMTRSGEKLFF. The CDR3 coding sequence is TGTGCCAGCAGGGGGATGACCCGTAGCGGTGAAAAACTGTTTTTT. The chain employs TRBV27 and TRBJ1-4; D is uncertain. V lost 6 bases, J lost 7 bases, and 18 bases lay in between. Germline-derived CDR1 and CDR2 are MNHEY and SMNVEV (reference sequence). The CDR3 spans 15 residues.

J is TRBJ1-5 and V is TRBV2, with 9 bases matching TRBD1. The J segment lost 7 bases and the V segment lost 6 bases, leaving 10 bases of the junction unmatched. Germline V gene sequence: CDR1 SNHLY, CDR2 FYNNEI. The CDR3 spans 15 residues. DNA of the CDR3: TGTGCCAGCAGCCTGGGGGACAGGGAAGGGCAGCCCCAGCATTTT. It codes for CASSLGDREGQPQHF.

The V gene is TRBV6-2 or TRBV6-3, the J gene TRBJ2-2; 10 bases align to TRBD1. CDR1 is MNHEY, CDR2 SVGEGT, per germline. V lost 5 bases to trimming and J lost 6 bases; unmatched junction nucleotides: 9. CDR3 length equals 16 residues. CDR3 protein: CASSKPGQGMAGELFF. As DNA, the CDR3 is TGTGCCAGCAGTAAACCGGGACAGGGGATGGCCGGGGAGCTGTTTTTT.

The chain carries TRBV6-5 and TRBJ2-7, with TRBD1 matching over 9 bases. The CDR3 covers 15 residues. In germline, CDR1 is MNHEY, CDR2 SVGAGI. Germline trimming cut 1 base from V and 5 bases from J; bases unmatched to any gene: 6. The CDR3 nucleotides read TGTGCCAGCAGTTACTTACGGGACAGGGATGACGAGCAGTACTTC. It encodes CASSYLRDRDDEQYF.

Only a few counts were recorded for this clonotype. The chain combines TRBV7-3 with TRBJ2-7; possibly TRBD2 for D (6 bases). CDR3 length: 14 amino acids. V shed 6 bases and J shed 6 bases, with 18 bases lying between them. Germline-derived CDR1 and CDR2 are SGHTA and FQGTGA. The CDR3, as DNA: TGTGCCAGCAGGGGAGGCGGAGGGGAGATCGAGCAGTACTTC. Residues: CASRGGGGEIEQYF.

V is TRBV18 and J is TRBJ1-2; a possible D gene is TRBD1 (5 bases). V was cut by 3 bases and J by 4 bases, with 15 bases left in between. CDR3 size: 15 residues. From germline, CDR1 is KGHSH and CDR2 LQKENI. The CDR3, as DNA: TGTGCCAGCTCACCCCCCGCCGGGGGGGTCTATGGCTACACCTTC. It specifies CASSPPAGGVYGYTF.

The chain is built from TRBV7-4 and TRBJ2-3; 10 bases fit TRBD2. There are 18 residues in the CDR3. The junction had 7 bases not matched to a gene; V was cut back by 1 base and J by 0 bases. Per germline, CDR1 SGHVT and CDR2 SQSDAQ. DNA for the CDR3: TGTGCCAGCAGCTTAGGTAGCGGGAGGATACCTAGCACAGATACGCAGTATTTT. The encoded protein is CASSLGSGRIPSTDTQYF.

This clonotype turned up a few times. V usage is TRBV5-4 and J usage is TRBJ1-1; D gene ambiguous. Deletions cut 5 bases from V and 2 bases from J, with 10 bases between. CDR1 and CDR2 from the germline V gene are SGHNT and YYREEE (reference sequence). This CDR3 has 13 amino acids. The chain's CDR3 is CASSNTDNTEAFF. The CDR3 DNA follows: TGTGCCAGCAGTAATACGGATAACACTGAAGCTTTCTTT.

This clonotype was counted ten times or more. The chain employs TRBV7-2 and TRBJ2-7; D may correspond to TRBD1 or TRBD2 (5 bases each). The CDR3 is 11 amino acids. Trimming pared 3 bases from V and 6 bases from J, leaving 6 bases between. CDR1 and CDR2 from the germline V gene are SGHTA and FQGNSA. This CDR3 reads CASSLRGEQYF. For the CDR3, the DNA is TGTGCCAGCAGCTTGAGGGGCGAGCAGTACTTC.

This chain joins TRBV23-1 and TRBJ1-6; no firm D call. TRBV23-1 qualifies as an ORF whose function is uncertain. V shed 6 bases and J shed 7 bases, with 19 bases lying between them. The CDR3 spans 16 residues. The CDR3 bases are TGCGCCAGCAGCCGAAGCCAAGGTTGGAAGAATTCACCCCTCCACTTT. This gives the protein CASSRSQGWKNSPLHF.

The J gene is TRBJ1-6, the V gene TRBV4-1, with D perhaps matching TRBD1 (6 bases). Trimming stripped 4 bases from V and 13 bases from J, with 20 bases between. Germline lookup yields CDR1 MGHRA and CDR2 YSYEKL. The CDR3 totals 15 residues. The CDR3 spells CASSLREGGQGPLHF. CDR3 DNA: TGCGCCAGCAGCCTCCGAGAGGGAGGCCAGGGGCCCCTCCACTTT.